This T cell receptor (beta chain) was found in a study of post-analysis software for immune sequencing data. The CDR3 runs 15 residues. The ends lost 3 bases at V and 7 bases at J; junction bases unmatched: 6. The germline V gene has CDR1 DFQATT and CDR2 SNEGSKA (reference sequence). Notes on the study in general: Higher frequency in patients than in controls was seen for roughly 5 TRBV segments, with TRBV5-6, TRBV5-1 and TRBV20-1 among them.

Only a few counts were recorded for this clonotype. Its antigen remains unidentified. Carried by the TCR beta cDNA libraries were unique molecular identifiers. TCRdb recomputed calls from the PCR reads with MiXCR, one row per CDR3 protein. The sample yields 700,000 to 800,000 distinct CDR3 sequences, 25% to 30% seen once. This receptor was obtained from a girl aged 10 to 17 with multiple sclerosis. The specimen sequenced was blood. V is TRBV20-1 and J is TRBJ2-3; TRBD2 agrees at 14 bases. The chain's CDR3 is CSASATSGRGHTQYF. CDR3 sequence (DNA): TGCAGTGCTAGCGCGACTAGCGGGAGGGGTCATACGCAGTATTTT.